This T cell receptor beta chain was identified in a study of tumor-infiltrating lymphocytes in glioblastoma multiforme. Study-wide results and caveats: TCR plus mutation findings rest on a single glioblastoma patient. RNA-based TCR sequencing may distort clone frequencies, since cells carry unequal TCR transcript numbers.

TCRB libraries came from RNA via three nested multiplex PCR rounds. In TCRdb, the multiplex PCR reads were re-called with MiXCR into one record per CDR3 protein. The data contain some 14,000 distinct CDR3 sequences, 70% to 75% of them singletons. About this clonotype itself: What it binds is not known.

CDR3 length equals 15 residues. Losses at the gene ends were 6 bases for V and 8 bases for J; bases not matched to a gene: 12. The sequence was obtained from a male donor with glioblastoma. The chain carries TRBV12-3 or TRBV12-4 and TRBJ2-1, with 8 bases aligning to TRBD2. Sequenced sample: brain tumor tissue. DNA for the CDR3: TGTGCCAGCAGGATACGGGGGGGCGGTAGTCATGAGCAGTTCTTC. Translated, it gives CASRIRGGGSHEQFF.